This T cell receptor (beta chain) was captured in a study of shared clonotypes between healthy human individuals. The repertoire was sequenced with immunoSEQ multiplex PCR; TCRdb's copy has only in-frame clones and lacks some. Of more than 900,000 clones in the sample, about 84% are singletons; the top ten hold 0.61%. The V gene end was trimmed by 5 bases and the J gene end by 3 bases; junction bases not matched to a gene: 5. Germline CDR1 is SQVTM and CDR2 is ANQGSEA. The CDR3 extends over 13 amino acids. Sequencing was carried out using memory CD4+ T cells from PBMCs. Subset denoted: CD45RA-negative fraction. The V and J genes are TRBV29-1 and TRBJ1-1, with 8 bases identical to TRBD1. The source of this sequence is a man aged 18 to 30 in good health. Some clones in this sample may be carry-over from other donors' samples. The CDR3 loop reads CSVQTGGDTEAFF. The CDR3 nucleotides are TGCAGCGTTCAAACAGGGGGGGACACTGAAGCTTTCTTT.